This is a list of T cell receptor beta chains from one sample in a study of blood T cell repertoires in COVID-19. Assay used: immunoSEQ multiplex PCR; TCRdb lists only in-frame clones, some missing. This table has just under 75,000 clones, approximately 80% appearing once. Sequences were obtained from peripheral blood. These receptors were collected from a man older than 75 with active or convalescent COVID-19. The CDR3 runs from the conserved cysteine through the conserved F or W. Fields, in order: J gene, V gene, clone size, D gene, CDR3 length, CDR3 protein, CDR3 DNA. A D gene is named only where the DNA matches it firmly. Clone size is given for some rows only: seen once, a few or many times, or a class if the clone is expanded.

TRBJ1-2,TRBV29-1,.,TRBD1,14,CSAEGQGEIYGYTF,TGCAGCGCCGAAGGGCAGGGGGAAATCTATGGCTACACCTTC
TRBJ2-4,TRBV27,.,TRBD1,17,CASSKGGTGVGKNIQYF,TGTGCCAGCAGTAAAGGGGGGACAGGGGTGGGCAAAAACATTCAGTACTTC
TRBJ1-4,TRBV28,.,.,13,CASRVRENEKLFF,TGTGCCAGCAGGGTGAGGGAGAATGAAAAACTGTTTTTT
TRBJ2-3,TRBV4-2,few,.,15,CASSQERRLRDTQYF,TGTGCCAGCAGCCAAGAGAGGCGGCTGCGGGATACGCAGTATTTT
TRBJ2-1,TRBV7-2,.,TRBD2,19,CASNTRGLAGVRSYNEQFF,TGTGCCAGCAACACAAGGGGACTAGCGGGAGTGAGGTCCTACAATGAGCAGTTCTTC
TRBJ2-5,TRBV10-2,.,.,12,CASSAQRETQYF,TGCGCCAGCAGCGCCCAGAGGGAGACCCAGTACTTC
TRBJ2-1,TRBV6-4,.,TRBD1,15,CASTTAGTGGNEQFF,TGTGCCAGCACCACCGCTGGGACAGGGGGGAATGAGCAGTTCTTC
TRBJ2-3,TRBV5-6,.,.,15,CASSFTGTGADTQYF,TGTGCCAGCAGCTTTACCGGGACGGGGGCAGATACGCAGTATTTT
TRBJ2-7,TRBV5-1,.,.,14,CASRPGTYSYEQYF,TGCGCCAGCAGGCCCGGGACATACTCCTACGAGCAGTACTTC
TRBJ1-2,TRBV6-2/TRBV6-3,few,.,13,CASSYRTTYGYTF,TGTGCCAGCAGTTACCGGACAACCTATGGCTACACCTTC
TRBJ2-3,TRBV15,.,.,12,CATSIEPDTQYF,TGTGCCACCAGTATAGAACCAGATACGCAGTATTTT
TRBJ2-1,TRBV29-1,.,.,13,CSVVQNSYNEQFF,TGCAGCGTTGTACAGAACTCCTACAATGAGCAGTTCTTC
TRBJ2-1,TRBV29-1,.,.,12,CSVELASVEQFF,TGCAGCGTTGAGTTGGCTAGTGTTGAGCAGTTCTTC
TRBJ1-2,TRBV3-1/TRBV3-2,.,TRBD1,17,CASSLGQTGLANYGYTF,TGTGCCAGCAGCCTGGGACAGACGGGCCTGGCTAACTATGGCTACACCTTC
TRBJ1-2,TRBV2,.,.,14,CASSADSLPRGYTF,TGTGCCAGCAGTGCAGACAGCCTACCTAGAGGCTACACCTTC
TRBJ2-5,TRBV6-5,.,TRBD1,13,CASRGQGKETQYF,TGTGCCAGCAGAGGACAGGGAAAAGAGACCCAGTACTTC
TRBJ2-7,TRBV3-1/TRBV3-2,.,TRBD2,13,CASSQGLVGEQYF,TGTGCCAGCAGCCAGGGACTAGTAGGCGAGCAGTACTTC
TRBJ1-5,TRBV19,few,TRBD1,17,CASSTRDRGFSNQPQHF,TGTGCCAGTAGTACAAGGGACAGGGGCTTTAGCAATCAGCCCCAGCATTTT
TRBJ1-5,TRBV7-9,.,.,15,CASSPSGNSNQPQHF,TGTGCCAGCAGCCCTTCAGGGAATAGCAATCAGCCCCAGCATTTT
TRBJ2-7,TRBV6-2/TRBV6-3,.,TRBD2,14,CASSGLAGAYEQYF,TGTGCCAGCAGCGGACTAGCGGGAGCCTACGAGCAGTACTTC
TRBJ2-2,TRBV6-2/TRBV6-3,.,TRBD2,23,CASSPRSRGGAGGPGGATGELFF,TGTGCCAGCAGCCCCAGGTCGAGGGGAGGAGCGGGAGGACCGGGAGGGGCCACCGGGGAGCTGTTTTTT
TRBJ2-2,TRBV18,.,.,14,CASSPPRGTGELFF,TGTGCCAGCTCACCACCAAGAGGCACCGGGGAGCTGTTTTTT
TRBJ2-2,TRBV6-2/TRBV6-3,.,TRBD1,13,CASSYFPGQGQFF,TGTGCCAGCAGTTACTTTCCGGGACAGGGCCAGTTTTTT
TRBJ2-7,TRBV27,.,.,13,CASSRGVSYEQYF,TGTGCCAGCAGCCGCGGGGTATCCTACGAGCAGTACTTC
TRBJ1-4,TRBV6-6,.,TRBD1,14,CASTPDRGLEKLFF,TGTGCCAGCACCCCGGACAGGGGGCTTGAAAAACTGTTTTTT
TRBJ2-7,TRBV11-3,.,TRBD1,15,CASSFSGTVSYEQYF,TGTGCCAGCAGCTTCTCCGGGACAGTCTCCTACGAGCAGTACTTC
TRBJ2-3,TRBV7-9,.,.,17,CASSIAGRGPSTDTQYF,TGTGCCAGCAGCATCGCCGGGCGGGGGCCTTCCACAGATACGCAGTATTTT
TRBJ2-7,TRBV3-1/TRBV3-2,.,.,14,CASSPGNGGYEQYF,TGTGCCAGCAGCCCAGGGAACGGGGGCTACGAGCAGTACTTC